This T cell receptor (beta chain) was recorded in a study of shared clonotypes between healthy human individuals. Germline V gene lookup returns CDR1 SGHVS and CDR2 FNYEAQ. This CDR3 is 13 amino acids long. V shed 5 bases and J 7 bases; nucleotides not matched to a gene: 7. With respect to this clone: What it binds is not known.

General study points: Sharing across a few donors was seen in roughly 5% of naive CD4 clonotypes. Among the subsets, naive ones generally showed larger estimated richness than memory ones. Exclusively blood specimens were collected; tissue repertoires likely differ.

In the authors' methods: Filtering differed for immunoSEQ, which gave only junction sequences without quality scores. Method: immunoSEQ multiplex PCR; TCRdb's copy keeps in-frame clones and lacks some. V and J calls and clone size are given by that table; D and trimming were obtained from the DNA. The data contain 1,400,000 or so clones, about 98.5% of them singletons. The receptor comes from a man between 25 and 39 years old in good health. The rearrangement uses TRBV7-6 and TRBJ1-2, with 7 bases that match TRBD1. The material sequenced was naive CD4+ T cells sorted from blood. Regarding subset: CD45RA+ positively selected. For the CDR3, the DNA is TGTGCCAGCAGCCTTAGCCAGGGGGGTGGCTACACCTTC. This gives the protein CASSLSQGGGYTF. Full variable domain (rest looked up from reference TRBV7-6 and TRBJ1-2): GAGVSQSPRYKVTKRGQDVALRCDPISGHVSLYWYRQALGQGPEFLTYFNYEAQQDKSGLPNDRFSAERPEGSISTLTIQRTEQRDSAMYRCASSLSQGGGYTFGSGTRLTVV.